This note documents a single T cell receptor (beta chain) sequence. Its antigen is currently unknown. These data come from a study of T cells after yellow fever vaccination. General study points: FACS-sorted repertoires could harbor abundant contaminating bulk-population clonotypes.

TCRdb recomputed calls from the 5' RACE reads with MiXCR, one row per CDR3 protein. This table has 300,000 or so distinct CDR3 sequences, about an eighth appearing once. CDR1 and CDR2 from the germline V gene are MRHNA and SNTAGT. V was pared by 6 bases and J by 0 bases, with 24 bases between. The CDR3 has 20 amino acids. The source was CD4+ T cells sorted from PBMCs, collected 45 days after the yellow fever booster vaccination. This chain joins TRBV6-4 and TRBJ1-6, with D perhaps TRBD1 (6 bases). This TCR came from a man aged 25 to 40 who received the YFV17D yellow fever vaccine. The CDR3 region has the DNA TGTGCCAGCAGCCACCTGGGGGCCCGTTCCCGTAGCTCCTATAATTCACCCCTCCACTTT. Amino acids: CASSHLGARSRSSYNSPLHF.